Reported below is one T cell receptor (beta chain). This record belongs to a study of blood T cells in healthy people across ages. Looked up from germline, CDR1 is SGHRS and CDR2 is YFSETQ. The length of the CDR3 is 15 residues. Losses at the gene ends were 4 bases for V and 4 bases for J; bases not matched to a gene: 7. Through a sample-barcoded 5' primer and a J-beta primer mix, a second PCR was run for about 6 to 11 cycles. TCRdb ran MiXCR on the 5' RACE reads and lists one entry per CDR3 protein. The sample carries about 1,000,000 distinct CDR3 sequences, 40% to 45% recorded once. The TCR sequence derives from a woman aged 60-75 years in good health. V and J are TRBV5-1 and TRBJ1-2; the match to TRBD1 covers 10 bases. Sequences were obtained from blood. In nucleotides, the CDR3 is TGCGCCAGCAGCAATTCCGGGACAGGGGCCTATGGCTACACCTTC. It is translated as CASSNSGTGAYGYTF.